This T cell receptor (beta chain) appears in the sequencing data of a study of beta chain features in type 1 diabetes. Expressed TCRB transcripts were sequenced, since all the RNA that had been isolated was reverse transcribed. The repertoire was sequenced with immunoSEQ multiplex PCR; TCRdb's copy has only in-frame clones and lacks some. The sample has about 450,000 clones, about 10% seen once. Sorting gave populations that all exceeded 98% purity. V shed 4 bases, J shed 6 bases, and the junction held 9 bases outside the gene matches. The CDR3 runs to 15 residues. CDR1 SGHRS and CDR2 YFSETQ come from the germline V gene.

Specimen: naive CD4+ T cells from blood. The receptor was derived from a woman younger than 30 in good health. The chain employs TRBV5-1 and TRBJ2-2; TRBD1 matches 7 bases. CDR3 nucleotide sequence: TGCGCCAGCAGCGATCCGGGACAGAGGGCCGGGGAGCTGTTTTTT. This sequence encodes CASSDPGQRAGELFF.